This T cell receptor beta chain was identified in a study of graft-versus-host responses after intestinal transplantation. Study in general: Every recipient underwent anti-thymocyte globulin induction, then tacrolimus and steroids for around three years. Findings of the study overall: Recipient marrow contained GvH clones, some of which appeared first in ileum or blood.

TCRdb's copy holds only in-frame clones and misses some; the assay was immunoSEQ multiplex PCR. This table holds some 110,000 clones, over 85% found once. A note on this clone: What it recognizes is unknown.

Germline loops: CDR1 SEHNR, CDR2 FQNEAQ (reference sequence). Between the trimmed V and J ends, which lost 7 bases and 6 bases, there was a span of 22 bases. The CDR3 runs to 15 residues. This chain uses TRBV7-9 with TRBJ2-7; D may be TRBD1 or TRBD2 (6 bases each). The TCR sequence derives from a human donor who was the organ donor for an intestinal transplant. This specimen consisted of unstimulated CD4+ T cells sorted from spleen or lymph node cells, obtained before transplant. The CDR3 is CASIGGNGLVGEQYF. CDR3 coding DNA: TGTGCCAGCATAGGGGGGAATGGGCTAGTTGGCGAGCAGTACTTC.